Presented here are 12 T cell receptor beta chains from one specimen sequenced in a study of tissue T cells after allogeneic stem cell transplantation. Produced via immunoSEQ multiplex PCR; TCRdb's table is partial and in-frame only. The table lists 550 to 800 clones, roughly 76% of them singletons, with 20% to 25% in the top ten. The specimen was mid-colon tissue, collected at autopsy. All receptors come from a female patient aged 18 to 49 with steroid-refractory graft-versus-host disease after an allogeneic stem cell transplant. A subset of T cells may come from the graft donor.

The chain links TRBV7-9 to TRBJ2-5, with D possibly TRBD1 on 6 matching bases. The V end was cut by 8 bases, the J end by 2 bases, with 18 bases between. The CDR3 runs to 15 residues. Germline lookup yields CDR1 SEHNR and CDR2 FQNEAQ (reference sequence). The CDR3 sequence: CASSQMGQQQETQYF. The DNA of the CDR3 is TGTGCCAGCTCCCAAATGGGACAACAACAAGAGACCCAGTACTTC.

CDR3 sequence: CASRNTVRGGRFFTTDTQYF. DNA of the CDR3: TGTGCCAGCAGGAATACTGTACGGGGGGGCAGGTTCTTCACCACAGATACGCAGTATTTT. V and J are TRBV7-8 and TRBJ2-3; TRBD2 aligns across 8 bases. The V gene end was trimmed by 6 bases and the J gene end by 2 bases; junction bases not matched to a gene: 22. CDR3 length equals 20 residues. Looked up from germline, CDR1 is SGHVS and CDR2 is FQNEAQ.

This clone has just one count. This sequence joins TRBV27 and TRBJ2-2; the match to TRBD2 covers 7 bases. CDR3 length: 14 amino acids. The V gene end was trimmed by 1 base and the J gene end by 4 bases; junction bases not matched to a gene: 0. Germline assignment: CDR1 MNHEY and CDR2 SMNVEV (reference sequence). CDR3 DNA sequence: TGTGCCAGCAGTTTATTAGCGGGCACCGGGGAGCTGTTTTTT. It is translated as CASSLLAGTGELFF.

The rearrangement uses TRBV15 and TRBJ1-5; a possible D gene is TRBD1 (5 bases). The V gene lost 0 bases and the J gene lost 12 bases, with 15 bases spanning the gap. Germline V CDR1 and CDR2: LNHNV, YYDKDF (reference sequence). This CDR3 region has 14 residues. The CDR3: CATSREIGGTHQHF. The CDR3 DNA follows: TGTGCCACCAGCAGAGAGATTGGTGGGACTCACCAGCATTTT.

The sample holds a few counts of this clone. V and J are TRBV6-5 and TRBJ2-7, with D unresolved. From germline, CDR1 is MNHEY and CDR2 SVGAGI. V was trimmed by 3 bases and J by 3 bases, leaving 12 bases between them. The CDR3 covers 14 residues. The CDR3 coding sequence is TGTGCCAGCAGTTATGGTGAACGGAGCTACGAGCAGTACTTC. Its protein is CASSYGERSYEQYF.

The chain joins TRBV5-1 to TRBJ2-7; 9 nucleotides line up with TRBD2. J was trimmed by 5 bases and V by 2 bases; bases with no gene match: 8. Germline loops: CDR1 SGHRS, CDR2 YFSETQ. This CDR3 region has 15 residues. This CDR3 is CASSLVPGLADEQYF. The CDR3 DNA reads TGCGCCAGCAGCTTAGTCCCGGGACTAGCCGACGAGCAGTACTTC. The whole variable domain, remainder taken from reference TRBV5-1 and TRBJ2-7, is KAGVTQTPRYLIKTRGQQVTLSCSPISGHRSVSWYQQTPGQGLQFLFEYFSETQRNKGNFPGRFSGRQFSNSRSEMNVSTLELGDSALYLCASSLVPGLADEQYFGPGTRLTVT.

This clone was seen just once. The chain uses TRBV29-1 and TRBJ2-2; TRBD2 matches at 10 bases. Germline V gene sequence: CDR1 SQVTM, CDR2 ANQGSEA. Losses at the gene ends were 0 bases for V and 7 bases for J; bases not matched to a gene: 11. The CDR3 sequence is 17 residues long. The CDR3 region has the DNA TGCAGCGTTGAAGAGTCCCTGGGACTAGCGTCGGGCGGGGAGCTGTTTTTT. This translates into CSVEESLGLASGGELFF.

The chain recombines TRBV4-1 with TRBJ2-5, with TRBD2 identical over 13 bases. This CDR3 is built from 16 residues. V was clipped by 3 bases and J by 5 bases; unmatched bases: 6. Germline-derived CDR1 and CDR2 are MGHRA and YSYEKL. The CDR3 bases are TGCGCCAGCAGCCAGCAACTAGCGGGGGGGCTGGAGACCCAGTACTTC. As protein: CASSQQLAGGLETQYF.

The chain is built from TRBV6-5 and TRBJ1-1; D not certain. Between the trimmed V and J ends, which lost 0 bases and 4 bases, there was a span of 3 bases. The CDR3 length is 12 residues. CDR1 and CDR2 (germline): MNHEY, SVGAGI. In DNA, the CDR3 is TGTGCCAGCAGTTACTCGGCCACTGAAGCTTTCTTT. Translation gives CASSYSATEAFF.

DNA for the CDR3: TGTGCCAGCCTCAGGCAGCGGGGGGCCGGAGATACGCAGTATTTT. It is translated as CASLRQRGAGDTQYF. V is TRBV7-9 and J is TRBJ2-3; 9 nucleotides align to TRBD2. Losses at the gene ends were 8 bases for V and 5 bases for J; bases not matched to a gene: 11. CDR3 length: 15 amino acids. Germline V gives CDR1 SEHNR, CDR2 FQNEAQ (reference sequence). Full variable domain (remainder filled in from reference TRBV7-9 and TRBJ2-3): DTGVSQNPRHKITKRGQNVTFRCDPISEHNRLYWYRQTLGQGPEFLTYFQNEAQLEKSRLLSDRFSAERPKGSFSTLEIQRTEQGDSAMYLCASLRQRGAGDTQYFGPGTRLTVL.

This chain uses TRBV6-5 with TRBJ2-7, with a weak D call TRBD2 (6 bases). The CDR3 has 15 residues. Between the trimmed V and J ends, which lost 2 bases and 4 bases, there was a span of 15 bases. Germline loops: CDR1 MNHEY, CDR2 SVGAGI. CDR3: CASSYRRDRFYEQYF. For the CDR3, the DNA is TGTGCCAGCAGTTACCGGAGGGACCGTTTTTACGAGCAGTACTTC.

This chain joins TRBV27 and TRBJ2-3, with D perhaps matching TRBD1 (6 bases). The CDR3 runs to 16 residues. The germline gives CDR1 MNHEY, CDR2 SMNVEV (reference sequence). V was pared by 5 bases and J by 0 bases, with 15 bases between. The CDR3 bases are TGTGCCAGCAGTCCCACGCGAAGGGGGAGCACAGATACGCAGTATTTT. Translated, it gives CASSPTRRGSTDTQYF.